These 16 T cell receptor beta chains were sequenced from one sample in a study of CXCR3-negative and CXCR3-positive naive CD8 T cells. The TRB libraries of cDNA were built by UMI-labeled 5' RACE. Following a re-call of the 5' RACE reads, TCRdb has one entry per CDR3 protein and lacks DNA. This sample contains just under 45,000 distinct CDR3 sequences. Sequenced: memory CD8+ T cells from blood. The receptors were gathered from a human donor in good health. Some clones in this sample may be carry-over from other donors' samples.

J is TRBJ2-5 and V is TRBV7-9; there is no DNA to check the TCRdb D call of TRBD1. This CDR3 spans 13 amino acids. Looked up from germline, CDR1 is SEHNR and CDR2 is FQNEAQ (reference sequence). The CDR3 loop is CASSLIREETQYF.

J is TRBJ2-7 and V is TRBV29-1; TCRdb calls TRBD1, which cannot be checked without DNA. The CDR3 is 14 amino acids. The germline V gene encodes CDR1 SQVTM and CDR2 ANQGSEA. The CDR3 sequence is CSVEVQGIPYEQYF.

The chain couples TRBV7-9 to TRBJ1-1; the D call from TCRdb, TRBD1, cannot be confirmed without DNA. Germline V CDR1 and CDR2: SEHNR, FQNEAQ (reference sequence). The CDR3 runs 15 residues. CDR3 region: CASSLARQGNTEAFF.

The V call is TRBV7-9, the J call TRBJ1-2; TCRdb designates TRBD1, a call that cannot be tested without DNA. The CDR3 spans 16 residues. Germline CDR1 is SEHNR and CDR2 is FQNEAQ (reference sequence). The CDR3: CASTENPGTYLYGYTF. Variable domain in full (rest from reference TRBV7-9 and TRBJ1-2): DTGVSQNPRHKITKRGQNVTFRCDPISEHNRLYWYRQTLGQGPEFLTYFQNEAQLEKSRLLSDRFSAERPKGSFSTLEIQRTEQGDSAMYLCASTENPGTYLYGYTFGSGTRLTVV.

The chain's CDR3 is CASSLGSWGGYTF. The chain recombines TRBV12-3 or TRBV12-4 with TRBJ1-2. The CDR3 loop spans 13 amino acids.

The chain couples TRBV7-2 to TRBJ1-1. The CDR3 runs to 14 residues. Germline assignment: CDR1 SGHTA and CDR2 FQGNSA. The CDR3 reads CASSFRTLNTEAFF.

The gene calls are TRBV29-1 and TRBJ2-7. In germline, CDR1 is SQVTM, CDR2 ANQGSEA. The CDR3 length is 13 residues. CDR3 amino acids: CSVDISGSYEQYF.

The chain carries TRBV29-1 and TRBJ1-2; TCRdb's D gene call, TRBD1, goes unchecked for lack of DNA. From germline, CDR1 is SQVTM and CDR2 ANQGSEA. There are 12 residues in the CDR3. The CDR3: CSVDQGPDGYTF.

This chain connects TRBV28 to TRBJ2-5; TCRdb calls TRBD1, which cannot be checked without DNA. The CDR3 sequence is 13 residues long. The germline CDR1 and CDR2 sequences are MDHEN and SYDVKM. CDR3 in amino acids: CASRPGAEETQYF.

V usage is TRBV7-9 and J usage is TRBJ2-7; TCRdb calls TRBD1, which cannot be checked without DNA. CDR1 SEHNR and CDR2 FQNEAQ come from the germline V gene (reference sequence). The CDR3 is 14 amino acids. The CDR3 protein is CASSPGWGGYEQYF.

The J gene is TRBJ2-5, the V gene TRBV20-1; no DNA is available, so the TRBD2 call from TCRdb remains unchecked. The germline CDR1 and CDR2 sequences are DFQATT and SNEGSKA (reference sequence). The CDR3 runs 17 residues. CDR3 in amino acids: CSVVGWSSGGYQETQYF.

This rearrangement joins TRBV28 to TRBJ2-1; checking the TCRdb D call of TRBD1 is not possible without DNA. The CDR3 spans 14 residues. CDR1 is MDHEN and CDR2 is SYDVKM in the germline V gene. The CDR3 sequence is CASRLTQGFDEQFF.

V and J are TRBV2 and TRBJ1-1; TCRdb's D gene call, TRBD1, goes unchecked for lack of DNA. The germline CDR1 and CDR2 sequences are SNHLY and FYNNEI. This CDR3 has 18 residues. The CDR3 reads CASSEDPPWLSANTEAFF.

The rearrangement uses TRBV12-3 or TRBV12-4 and TRBJ2-2; checking the TCRdb D call of TRBD1 is not possible without DNA. This CDR3 contains 13 residues. CDR3: CASSWTGPGELFF.

The chain uses TRBV5-1 and TRBJ2-5; the D gene TCRdb calls, TRBD2, cannot be checked with no DNA. The CDR3 runs 13 residues. Germline V gene data show CDR1 as SGHRS and CDR2 as YFSETQ. This CDR3 reads CASVAGHQETQYF. The whole variable domain, remainder taken from reference TRBV5-1 and TRBJ2-5, is KAGVTQTPRYLIKTRGQQVTLSCSPISGHRSVSWYQQTPGQGLQFLFEYFSETQRNKGNFPGRFSGRQFSNSRSEMNVSTLELGDSALYLCASVAGHQETQYFGPGTRLLVL.

The chain employs TRBV5-1 and TRBJ2-3; TCRdb gives TRBD1 as the D gene, but with no DNA this cannot be confirmed. The V gene's germline CDR1 is SGHRS and CDR2 YFSETQ. This CDR3 contains 15 residues. The CDR3 reads CASSLNGRGTDTQYF.